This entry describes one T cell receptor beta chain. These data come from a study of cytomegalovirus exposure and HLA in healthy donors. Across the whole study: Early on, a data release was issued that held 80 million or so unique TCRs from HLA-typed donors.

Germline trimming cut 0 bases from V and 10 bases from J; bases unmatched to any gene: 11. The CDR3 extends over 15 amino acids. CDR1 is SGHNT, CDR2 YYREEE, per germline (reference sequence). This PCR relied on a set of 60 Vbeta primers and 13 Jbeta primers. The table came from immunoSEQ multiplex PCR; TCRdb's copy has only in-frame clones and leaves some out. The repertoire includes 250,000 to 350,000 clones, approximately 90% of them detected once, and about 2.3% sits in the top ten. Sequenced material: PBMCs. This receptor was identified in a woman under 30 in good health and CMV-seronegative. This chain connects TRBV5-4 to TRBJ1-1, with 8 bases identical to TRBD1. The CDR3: CASSLEAGGVWGAFF. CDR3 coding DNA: TGTGCCAGCAGCTTGGAGGCAGGGGGCGTATGGGGAGCTTTCTTT.